These 28 T cell receptor beta chains came from one sample sequenced in a study of blood T cell repertoires in COVID-19. Clones were read by immunoSEQ multiplex PCR, and TCRdb kept only the in-frame ones, dropping some. The data contain around 200,000 clones, roughly 87% of them seen just once; the ten biggest clones take up about 6%. Sequencing used peripheral blood. The receptor set was obtained from a middle-aged woman with acute or convalescent COVID-19.

This clone was counted a single time. The chain links TRBV28 to TRBJ2-2, with TRBD2 matching over 13 bases. This CDR3 comprises 18 residues. The V segment lost 6 bases and the J segment 5 bases; nucleotides outside the gene matches: 12. CDR1 MDHEN and CDR2 SYDVKM come from the germline V gene. CDR3 residues: CASRDDLLAGGPTGELFF. The DNA of the CDR3 is TGTGCCAGCAGGGACGACCTACTAGCGGGAGGGCCAACCGGGGAGCTGTTTTTT.

V and J are TRBV6-5 and TRBJ1-6; D not certain. V was clipped by 9 bases and J by 5 bases, with 11 bases between them. Germline CDR1 is MNHEY and CDR2 is SVGAGI. The CDR3 runs to 13 residues. CDR3 residues: CASAGLNNSPLHF. DNA for the CDR3: TGTGCCAGTGCCGGACTGAATAATTCACCCCTCCACTTT.

The chain links TRBV7-2 to TRBJ2-2; D is unresolved. CDR1 and CDR2 from the germline V gene are SGHTA and FQGNSA. The CDR3 is 13 residues long. Trimming pared 4 bases from V and 6 bases from J, leaving 9 bases between. CDR3 residues: CASSSVHPGELFF. CDR3 in DNA: TGTGCCAGCAGCTCGGTCCACCCCGGGGAGCTGTTTTTT.

This clone is a singleton in its sample. The chain links TRBV24-1 to TRBJ2-1, with 7 bases that match TRBD2. The CDR3 totals 13 residues. The V and J ends lost 3 bases and 8 bases, in that order; junction bases with no gene match: 3. CDR1 and CDR2 (germline): KGHDR, SFDVKD. The CDR3 sequence is CATSDISGDEQFF. CDR3 DNA sequence: TGTGCCACCAGTGATATAAGCGGGGATGAGCAGTTCTTC.

The V and J genes are TRBV2 and TRBJ2-5, with 8 positions matching TRBD2. Germline V gene sequence: CDR1 SNHLY, CDR2 FYNNEI. J was trimmed by 5 bases and V by 1 base; bases with no gene match: 0. The CDR3 is 13 residues long. This chain's CDR3 is CASSEGLAETQYF. In DNA form, the CDR3 reads TGTGCCAGCAGTGAAGGACTAGCGGAGACCCAGTACTTC. Filled out from reference TRBV2 and TRBJ2-5, the complete variable domain reads EPEVTQTPSHQVTQMGQEVILRCVPISNHLYFYWYRQILGQKVEFLVSFYNNEISEKSEIFDDQFSVERPDGSNFTLKIRSTKLEDSAMYFCASSEGLAETQYFGPGTRLLVL.

The chain is built from TRBV7-9 and TRBJ2-1; TRBD1 is a possible D gene (6 bases). V was clipped by 0 bases and J by 3 bases, with 9 bases between them. Germline assignment: CDR1 SEHNR and CDR2 FQNEAQ (reference sequence). The CDR3 contains 15 residues. CDR3 loop: CASSLAGGDYNEQFF. In DNA, the CDR3 is TGTGCCAGCAGCTTAGCAGGGGGAGACTACAATGAGCAGTTCTTC. The full variable domain, completed using reference TRBV7-9 and TRBJ2-1, is DTGVSQNPRHKITKRGQNVTFRCDPISEHNRLYWYRQTLGQGPEFLTYFQNEAQLEKSRLLSDRFSAERPKGSFSTLEIQRTEQGDSAMYLCASSLAGGDYNEQFFGPGTRLTVL.

This chain links TRBV7-9 with TRBJ1-2; 9 nucleotides align to TRBD1. Trimming at V came to 6 bases and at J to 7 bases, leaving 6 bases not matched to a gene. Germline CDR1 reads SEHNR; CDR2 reads FQNEAQ (reference sequence). This CDR3 has 13 amino acids. CDR3 DNA sequence: TGTGCCAGCAGTCTGGGACAGGGACGTGGCTACACCTTC. It encodes CASSLGQGRGYTF.

This clone was observed a handful of times. The rearrangement joins TRBV19 to TRBJ2-1; 7 bases agree with TRBD2. From germline, CDR1 is LNHDA and CDR2 SQIVND (reference sequence). The CDR3 consists of 15 residues. With V trimmed by 3 bases and J by 4 bases, 6 bases remained unmatched. This chain's CDR3 is CASSISGSAYNEQFF. As DNA, the CDR3 is TGTGCCAGTAGTATTAGCGGGTCCGCGTACAATGAGCAGTTCTTC.

Note on this clone: The sample holds other DNA sequences that translate to the same CDR3. V and J are TRBV25-1 and TRBJ1-1; 8 bases agree with TRBD1. J was trimmed by 8 bases and V by 5 bases; bases with no gene match: 1. From germline, CDR1 is MGHDK and CDR2 SYGVNS. The length of the CDR3 is 11 residues. For the CDR3, the DNA is TGTGCCAGCAGTCGACAGGGGGAAGCTTTCTTT. This encodes CASSRQGEAFF.

This chain uses TRBV19 with TRBJ1-1, with D unresolved. The CDR3 has 15 amino acids. The ends were cut back, 3 bases at V and 1 base at J, with 12 bases in the middle. The germline V gene has CDR1 LNHDA and CDR2 SQIVND (reference sequence). As DNA, the CDR3 is TGTGCCAGTAGTATTTTCCCAACAGAGAACACTGAAGCTTTCTTT. Protein: CASSIFPTENTEAFF. The full variable domain, in which reference TRBV19 and TRBJ1-1 provide the parts outside the CDR3, is DGGITQSPKYLFRKEGQNVTLSCEQNLNHDAMYWYRQDPGQGLRLIYYSQIVNDFQKGDIAEGYSVSREKKESFPLTVTSAQKNPTAFYLCASSIFPTENTEAFFGQGTRLTVV.

DNA of the CDR3: TGTGCCAGCAGCCCCGGAGGAGTTCAGCCCCAGCATTTT. Translating gives CASSPGGVQPQHF. This rearrangement joins TRBV9 to TRBJ1-5; no clear D. In germline, CDR1 is SGDLS, CDR2 YYNGEE. Deletions cut 4 bases from V and 6 bases from J, with 11 bases between. CDR3 length: 13 residues.

This clone has a handful of counts. The CDR3 is CASSLAGGAQETQYF. CDR3 DNA: TGTGCCAGCAGCTTAGCGGGGGGGGCCCAAGAGACCCAGTACTTC. J is TRBJ2-5 and V is TRBV7-9, with D possibly TRBD2 on 7 matching bases. Deletions cut 0 bases from V and 1 base from J, with 9 bases between. Germline V gene data show CDR1 as SEHNR and CDR2 as FQNEAQ (reference sequence). This CDR3 comprises 15 residues.

V and J are TRBV28 and TRBJ1-2, with TRBD1 matching over 11 bases. The germline gives CDR1 MDHEN, CDR2 SYDVKM. The trim removed 10 bases at V and 3 bases at J, leaving 7 bases unmatched. The CDR3 sequence is 14 residues long. DNA of the CDR3: TGTGCCATAAAGGGGACAGGGGGGTACTATGGCTACACCTTC. It specifies CAIKGTGGYYGYTF.

This chain uses TRBV4-1 with TRBJ2-1; 7 bases map to TRBD2. J gave up 3 bases and V 3 bases, and 14 bases lay outside the gene matches. Germline values: CDR1 MGHRA, CDR2 YSYEKL. The CDR3 is 18 amino acids. Here the CDR3 DNA reads TGCGCCAGCAGCCAGAGAGACGGTCGGGCTAGCGGCTACAATGAGCAGTTCTTC. Protein: CASSQRDGRASGYNEQFF.

This clone was recorded only once. The chain carries TRBV7-3 and TRBJ2-1, with TRBD2 matching over 7 bases. Germline loops: CDR1 SGHTA, CDR2 FQGTGA. V gave up 4 bases and J gave up 6 bases; unmatched junction bases: 9. The CDR3 has 15 residues. CDR3 in amino acids: CASSSGLGGSNEQFF. The CDR3 DNA reads as TGTGCCAGCAGCTCAGGACTAGGAGGCAGCAATGAGCAGTTCTTC.

This clone occurred many times. The chain is built from TRBV30 and TRBJ2-3; 10 nucleotides line up with TRBD2. The CDR3 has 16 residues. V gave up 2 bases and J gave up 6 bases; unmatched junction bases: 11. The germline gives CDR1 GTSNPN, CDR2 SVGIG (reference sequence). In DNA, the CDR3 is TGTGCCTGGAGTAAGCTAGCGGGAGTCGGATCGGATACGCAGTATTTT. Translated: CAWSKLAGVGSDTQYF.

This clone turned up a few times. The CDR3 here is CASSVTLAGATGELFF. As DNA, the CDR3 is TGTGCCAGCAGCGTCACTCTAGCGGGAGCGACCGGGGAGCTGTTTTTT. The chain is built from TRBV9 and TRBJ2-2, with TRBD2 matching 10 bases. This CDR3 has 16 amino acids. Germline V gene data show CDR1 as SGDLS and CDR2 as YYNGEE. Losses at the gene ends were 2 bases for V and 5 bases for J; bases not matched to a gene: 6.

A single count supports this clone. V and J are TRBV6-6 and TRBJ2-1; 14 bases match TRBD2. The germline gives CDR1 MNHNY, CDR2 SVGAGI (reference sequence). V gave up 5 bases and J gave up 15 bases; unmatched junction bases: 15. CDR3 length: 16 amino acids. CDR3 DNA sequence: TGTGCCAGCAGTATCCGGACTAGCGGGAGGACAGGGGGTGCGTTCTTC. Protein sequence: CASSIRTSGRTGGAFF.

The V gene is TRBV12-3 or TRBV12-4, the J gene TRBJ2-7; TRBD2 aligns across 7 bases. Germline trimming cut 6 bases from V and 7 bases from J; bases unmatched to any gene: 9. The CDR3 consists of 13 residues. The CDR3 nucleotides read TGTGCCAGCAGACCCACTAGCGTGGGAGAGCAGTACTTC. Amino acid sequence: CASRPTSVGEQYF.

Points on this clone: Mismatch with germline at one junction end may stem from a read error. This rearrangement joins TRBV6-5 to TRBJ2-3; tentative D call: TRBD2 (7 bases). The CDR3 runs to 16 residues. Germline lookup yields CDR1 MNHEY and CDR2 SVGAGI. In nucleotides, the CDR3 is TGTGCCAGCATTTACTATGGTGGGGGGGCCTCAGATACGCAGTATTTT. Its translation is CASIYYGGGASDTQYF.

V gene TRBV5-8 combines with J gene TRBJ2-7; D perhaps matches TRBD2 (6 bases). The V gene's germline CDR1 is SGHTS and CDR2 YDEGEE. V was shortened by 4 bases and J by 2 bases, with 16 bases between the two germline ends. This CDR3 spans 15 amino acids. CDR3 DNA sequence: TGTGCCAGCAGCAGGAGGGATGGCAGCCCCTACGAGCAGTACTTC. Amino acid sequence: CASSRRDGSPYEQYF.

V and J are TRBV5-8 and TRBJ2-3; 8 positions match TRBD2. Germline V CDR1 and CDR2: SGHTS, YDEGEE. The trim removed 2 bases at V and 2 bases at J, leaving 10 bases unmatched. The CDR3 consists of 17 residues. CDR3 residues: CASSFTGGSTFTDTQYF. The DNA for the CDR3 is TGTGCCAGCAGCTTTACGGGGGGGTCTACGTTCACAGATACGCAGTATTTT.

In its sample, this clone was seen a few times. This chain joins TRBV6-5 and TRBJ2-3; D remains unclear. CDR1 is MNHEY and CDR2 is SVGAGI in the germline V gene. This CDR3 is 14 amino acids long. With 5 bases removed from V and 0 bases from J, the gap between germline ends came to 9 bases. The CDR3 bases are TGTGCCAGCAGTACCCTATATAGCACAGATACGCAGTATTTT. It translates to CASSTLYSTDTQYF.

J is TRBJ1-2 and V is TRBV5-5; the D gene is possibly TRBD1 (6 bases). The length of the CDR3 is 14 residues. Germline CDR1 is SGHKS and CDR2 is YYEKEE (reference sequence). Trimming cost V 4 bases and J 5 bases, with 15 bases left between them. CDR3 loop: CASSEAPTGYGYTF. CDR3 sequence (DNA): TGTGCCAGCAGCGAAGCCCCGACAGGTTATGGCTACACCTTC.

CDR3 nucleotide sequence: TGTGCCATCAAGGGGCTAGCGGAAAAAGGCACAGATACGCAGTATTTT. This sequence encodes CAIKGLAEKGTDTQYF. The chain joins TRBV10-3 to TRBJ2-3, with 7 bases aligning to TRBD2. Trimming at V came to 7 bases and at J to 1 base, leaving 11 bases not matched to a gene. The CDR3 extends over 16 amino acids. CDR1 and CDR2 (germline): ENHRY, SYGVKD.

This rearrangement joins TRBV6-5 to TRBJ2-7; D might be TRBD2 (6 bases). The CDR3 is made up of 13 amino acids. In germline, CDR1 is MNHEY, CDR2 SVGAGI. Trimming took off 6 bases at V and 2 bases at J, with 11 bases between the two ends. The CDR3, as DNA: TGTGCCAGCAGCCGGGACTGGGCCTACGAGCAGTACTTC. It codes for CASSRDWAYEQYF.

The V gene is TRBV28, the J gene TRBJ2-7, with TRBD2 identical over 12 bases. With 6 bases clipped from V and 2 bases from J, the junction kept 8 bases outside the gene matches. CDR1 and CDR2 from the germline V gene are MDHEN and SYDVKM. The CDR3 contains 16 residues. The chain's CDR3 is CASSPPTSGRTYEQYF. The CDR3 DNA reads as TGTGCCAGCAGCCCACCTACTAGCGGGAGGACCTACGAGCAGTACTTC.

V gene TRBV19 combines with J gene TRBJ2-1; 9 bases are shared with TRBD1. Germline values: CDR1 LNHDA, CDR2 SQIVND (reference sequence). This CDR3 is 13 amino acids long. V was clipped by 6 bases and J by 8 bases; unmatched bases: 5. For the CDR3, the DNA is TGTGCCAGTAGGGGGACAGGGTTCTATGAGCAGTTCTTC. Translating gives CASRGTGFYEQFF.